The 20 T cell receptor beta chains below come from one sample, sequenced in a study of T cell responses to AZD1222 COVID-19 vaccine. The protocol was immunoSEQ multiplex PCR, while the TCRdb copy is restricted to in-frame clones and leaves out a portion. The sample lists about 180,000 clones; under 95% were seen once. Sequenced here: peripheral blood, sampled 28 days after the second AZD1222 dose. The receptors here all came from an adult who received the AZD1222 COVID-19 vaccine.

The chain couples TRBV25-1 to TRBJ1-1; TRBD1 matches at 9 bases. CDR1 MGHDK and CDR2 SYGVNS come from the germline V gene. CDR3 size: 14 residues. V shed 3 bases, J shed 3 bases, and the junction held 2 bases outside the gene matches. CDR3 nucleotide sequence: TGTGCCAGCAGTGATCGGACAGGGGACACTGAAGCTTTCTTT. This sequence encodes CASSDRTGDTEAFF.

The chain has TRBV9 and TRBJ1-3, with TRBD1 matching over 9 bases. Germline values: CDR1 SGDLS, CDR2 YYNGEE. With V trimmed by 2 bases and J by 4 bases, 4 bases remained unmatched. The CDR3 contains 15 residues. CDR3 protein: CASSVGTGSGNTIYF. DNA for the CDR3: TGTGCCAGCAGCGTCGGGACAGGGTCCGGAAACACCATATATTTT. Full variable domain (rest looked up from reference TRBV9 and TRBJ1-3): DSGVTQTPKHLITATGQRVTLRCSPRSGDLSVYWYQQSLDQGLQFLIQYYNGEERAKGNILERFSAQQFPDLHSELNLSSLELGDSALYFCASSVGTGSGNTIYFGEGSWLTVV.

This chain links TRBV6-2 or TRBV6-3 with TRBJ1-2; D uncertain. Trimming removed 5 bases from V and 0 bases from J, with 16 bases in between. The CDR3 has 16 residues. Germline values: CDR1 MNHEY, CDR2 SVGEGT. The CDR3 DNA sequence: TGTGCCAGCAGTCGCCGCCCTACTCGTTCTAACTATGGCTACACCTTC. Protein product: CASSRRPTRSNYGYTF.

The rearrangement joins TRBV6-5 to TRBJ2-1, with D perhaps matching TRBD1 (6 bases). Deletions cut 4 bases from V and 5 bases from J, with 15 bases between. This CDR3 comprises 15 residues. CDR1 MNHEY and CDR2 SVGAGI come from the germline V gene. CDR3 bases: TGTGCCAGCAGTTTAACAGGGATGGGGCACAATGAGCAGTTCTTC. Its translation is CASSLTGMGHNEQFF.

This chain uses TRBV7-3 with TRBJ1-2; D call uncertain. The CDR3 spans 16 residues. Germline CDR1 is SGHTA and CDR2 is FQGTGA. Trimming took 6 bases from V and 6 from J, leaving 23 bases between them. The CDR3 region is CASSYDPFDKRNGYTF. The DNA of the CDR3 is TGTGCCAGCAGTTACGATCCCTTCGACAAAAGGAATGGCTACACCTTC.

The rearrangement joins TRBV18 to TRBJ1-5; 10 bases match TRBD1. V lost 2 bases and J lost 3; bases outside the gene matches: 7. CDR1 is KGHSH and CDR2 is LQKENI in the germline V gene. The CDR3 is made up of 17 amino acids. The CDR3 loop is CASSPTRTGGYNQPQHF. In nucleotides, the CDR3 is TGTGCCAGCTCACCAACCCGGACAGGGGGGTACAATCAGCCCCAGCATTTT.

The chain recombines TRBV6-5 with TRBJ2-5; D unresolved. CDR1 MNHEY and CDR2 SVGAGI come from the germline V gene. CDR3 length equals 11 residues. V lost 6 bases, J lost 9 bases, and 11 bases lay in between. CDR3 residues: CASSRPRAQYF. The CDR3 DNA follows: TGTGCCAGCAGCCGCCCAAGGGCCCAGTACTTC.

This clone was seen only once. V gene TRBV9 combines with J gene TRBJ2-1, with 11 positions matching TRBD2. Unmatched junction bases numbered 2, after V lost 2 bases and J lost 7 bases. The CDR3 consists of 14 residues. The germline gives CDR1 SGDLS, CDR2 YYNGEE. The CDR3 sequence: CASSVSGGANEQFF. The CDR3 DNA is TGTGCCAGCAGCGTTAGCGGGGGGGCGAATGAGCAGTTCTTC.

The V call is TRBV11-3, the J call TRBJ1-3; 8 bases map to TRBD1. CDR1 is SGHNT, CDR2 YENEEA, per germline. CDR3 size: 16 residues. V lost 1 base and J lost 4; bases outside the gene matches: 6. The CDR3 spells CASSLVPGQDGNTIYF. CDR3 nucleotide sequence: TGTGCCAGCAGCTTAGTCCCGGGACAGGACGGAAACACCATATATTTT.

V gene TRBV6-5 combines with J gene TRBJ2-1; D not certain. CDR1 is MNHEY and CDR2 is SVGAGI in the germline V gene. V was cut by 0 bases and J by 7 bases, with 7 bases left in between. The CDR3 extends over 13 amino acids. The CDR3 sequence is CASSYSQLNEQFF. The CDR3 DNA reads TGTGCCAGCAGTTACTCCCAGCTTAATGAGCAGTTCTTC.

The gene calls are TRBV7-2 and TRBJ2-7, with D possibly matching TRBD1 (6 bases). CDR3 length equals 19 residues. Trimming pared 4 bases from V and 3 bases from J, leaving 28 bases between. The germline CDR1 and CDR2 sequences are SGHTA and FQGNSA. The CDR3 spells CASSSKSLWGQRSSYEQYF. In nucleotides, the CDR3 is TGTGCCAGCAGCTCTAAGTCCCTTTGGGGGCAAAGGAGTAGCTACGAGCAGTACTTC.

This chain connects TRBV4-1 to TRBJ1-6; D perhaps matches TRBD1 (5 bases). CDR3 length equals 13 residues. Trimming took 3 bases from V and 7 from J, leaving 7 bases between them. Germline V CDR1 and CDR2: MGHRA, YSYEKL. The CDR3 region is CASSHQGNSPLHF. For the CDR3, the DNA is TGCGCCAGCAGCCACCAGGGAAATTCACCCCTCCACTTT.

This clone was counted a single time. This sequence joins TRBV7-3 and TRBJ2-1, with 11 bases lining up with TRBD2. With 5 bases clipped from V and 9 bases from J, the junction kept 15 bases outside the gene matches. The germline V gene has CDR1 SGHTA and CDR2 FQGTGA. This CDR3 is built from 17 residues. In DNA, the CDR3 is TGTGCCAGCAGCCGTGCAGGGACTAGCGGTCAGGGGGGTGAGCAGTTCTTC. This sequence encodes CASSRAGTSGQGGEQFF.

The chain carries TRBV12-3 or TRBV12-4 and TRBJ1-6; D remains ambiguous. The CDR3 consists of 13 residues. Trimming pared 1 base from V and 8 bases from J, leaving 6 bases between. The CDR3 DNA is TGTGCCAGCAGTTTAGGAGGGCATTCACCCCTCCACTTT. This gives the protein CASSLGGHSPLHF.

This rearrangement joins TRBV11-2 to TRBJ1-2, with D possibly matching TRBD1 (5 bases). The V end was cut by 4 bases, the J end by 2 bases, with 11 bases between. Germline CDR1 and CDR2: SGHAT and FQNNGV. The CDR3 is 14 amino acids. CDR3 in amino acids: CASSSLGGNYGYTF. The CDR3 DNA is TGTGCCAGCAGCTCTCTTGGGGGAAACTATGGCTACACCTTC.

V is TRBV5-4 and J is TRBJ2-3; tentatively, D is TRBD1 or TRBD2 (5 bases each). V gave up 0 bases and J gave up 6 bases, with 8 bases separating them. The CDR3 consists of 13 residues. Germline CDR1 SGHNT, CDR2 YYREEE (reference sequence). The CDR3 coding sequence is TGTGCCAGCAGCTTGGCGGGGCGCGATACGCAGTATTTT. Its protein is CASSLAGRDTQYF.

This chain links TRBV28 with TRBJ2-7; the match to TRBD1 covers 7 bases. The germline V gene has CDR1 MDHEN and CDR2 SYDVKM. The CDR3 extends over 15 amino acids. J lost 2 bases, V lost 2 bases, and 6 bases had no gene match. For the CDR3, the DNA is TGTGCCAGCAGTTTACCGACAGGGTCGCCCTACGAGCAGTACTTC. Translating gives CASSLPTGSPYEQYF.

The rearrangement links TRBV28 to TRBJ2-7, with a tentative D call TRBD1 (6 bases). CDR1 is MDHEN, CDR2 SYDVKM, per germline. This CDR3 region has 15 residues. Trimming cost V 2 bases and J 3 bases, with 14 bases left between them. The CDR3 sequence is CASSLSVGQLYEQYF. In nucleotides, the CDR3 is TGTGCCAGCAGTTTAAGTGTCGGACAGCTCTACGAGCAGTACTTC.

The gene calls are TRBV21-1 and TRBJ1-5. TRBV21-1 is noted as a pseudogene. CDR3 size: 17 residues. CDR3 sequence (DNA): TGTGCCAGCAGCAAAGGCGCCAATTGGGGTAGCAATCAGCCCCAGCATTTT. Amino acids: CASSKGANWGSNQPQHF.

The chain joins TRBV12-1 to TRBJ2-2; TRBD1, the D gene given by the table, was not confirmed from the DNA. TRBV12-1 is recorded as a pseudogene. This CDR3 region has 19 residues. The CDR3 DNA is TGTGCCAGCACTGGACCTCCGGGACACCTCAACGCGGACACCGGGGAGCTGTTTTTT. It encodes CASTGPPGHLNADTGELFF.